This is a list of T cell receptor beta chains from one sample in a study of technical replicates of blood from four donors. The protocol was immunoSEQ multiplex PCR, while the TCRdb copy is restricted to in-frame clones and leaves out a portion. Of roughly 74,000 clones listed, 90% to 95% are singletons. The sample consisted of T cells isolated from PBMCs. These receptors were taken from a human donor in good health. Each CDR3 is given with its conserved first and last residue. The D gene is left open where the match is weak. Expanded clones get a size class; other rows say once, few or many, or leave the size out.

abundance	d_gene	v_gene	j_gene	CDR3nt	CDR3aa
.	TRBD2	TRBV28	TRBJ2-7	TGTGCCAGCAGTTCCGCGGGAGGGGCCTACGAGCAGTACTTC	CASSSAGGAYEQYF
.	TRBD1	TRBV18	TRBJ2-7	TGTGCCAGCTCACCTGGGACAGGTGCCTACGAGCAGTACTTC	CASSPGTGAYEQYF
once	.	TRBV19	TRBJ2-7	TGTGCCAGTAGTATAGGGGCAGGAGAGGGCTACGAGCAGTACTTC	CASSIGAGEGYEQYF
.	.	TRBV9	TRBJ2-1	TGTGCCAGCAGCGTATGGCCTTACAATGAGCAGTTCTTC	CASSVWPYNEQFF
.	TRBD2	TRBV6-6	TRBJ2-5	TGTGCCAGCCGAGCGGGGGAAGAGACCCAGTACTTC	CASRAGEETQYF
.	.	TRBV7-9	TRBJ1-5	TGTGCCAGCAGCTCTCTAAATCAGCCCCAGCATTTT	CASSSLNQPQHF
.	.	TRBV9	TRBJ2-2	TGTGCCAGCAGCGTATACGACTACGCGTCGAACACCGGGGAGCTGTTTTTT	CASSVYDYASNTGELFF
.	.	TRBV6-5	TRBJ2-1	TGTGCCAGCAGTTACTCGGTCTCACTAGCAGTAAATGAGCAGTTCTTC	CASSYSVSLAVNEQFF
.	.	TRBV5-1	TRBJ2-1	TGCGCCAGCAGCTTGGCGGGATCGGGTGTTATTGAGCAGTTCTTC	CASSLAGSGVIEQFF
.	.	TRBV19	TRBJ2-1	TGTGCCAGTAGCCGGCAGGTAGTGGGCAATGAGCAGTTCTTC	CASSRQVVGNEQFF
.	.	TRBV7-9	TRBJ1-1	TGTGCCAGCAAAACGCCTTTGGGAGGCACTGAAGCTTTCTTT	CASKTPLGGTEAFF
once	TRBD1	TRBV19	TRBJ1-1	TGTGCCAGTGACTCGGACAGGGAACGTGGAGCTTTCTTT	CASDSDRERGAFF
.	.	TRBV2	TRBJ1-4	TGTGCCAGCAGTGACTATGCCTTTAATGAAAAACTGTTTTTT	CASSDYAFNEKLFF
.	TRBD1	TRBV19	TRBJ2-1	TGTGCCAGTAGTACACCTTGGACAGGGGTTCCGTTCTTC	CASSTPWTGVPFF
.	.	TRBV6-6	TRBJ2-3	TGTGCCAGCAGTTACTCGACGGGTAGCGCGCAGTATTTT	CASSYSTGSAQYF
.	.	TRBV18	TRBJ2-5	TGTGCCAGCTCACCGTGGGGCAACCAAGAGACCCAGTACTTC	CASSPWGNQETQYF
.	.	TRBV19	TRBJ2-1	TGTGCCAGTAGTCTAAGCCGCTCCTACAATGAGCAGTTCTTC	CASSLSRSYNEQFF
.	.	TRBV27	TRBJ1-3	TGTGCCAGCAGTCAACAGGGTAATTCGGGAAACACCATATATTTT	CASSQQGNSGNTIYF
.	TRBD2	TRBV25-1	TRBJ2-1	TGTGCCAGCAGTGAACTAGCGGGGGCGTACAATGAGCAGTTCTTC	CASSELAGAYNEQFF
few	.	TRBV28	TRBJ1-2	TGTGCCAGCAGTTTAAATTTTGAGGGAGCTGATGGCTACACCTTC	CASSLNFEGADGYTF
.	TRBD1	TRBV2	TRBJ2-5	TGTGCCAGCAGTTGGGACAGGGCAGAGACCCAGTACTTC	CASSWDRAETQYF
.	TRBD2	TRBV10-2	TRBJ2-7	TGCGCCAGCAGTGATTCCGGGACTAGCGGGAGGGGCACAGGACACGAGCAGTACTTC	CASSDSGTSGRGTGHEQYF
.	TRBD2	TRBV4-2	TRBJ2-3	TGTGCCAGCAGCCAAGATCTAGCGGGAGGGACAGATACGCAGTATTTT	CASSQDLAGGTDTQYF
.	.	TRBV30	TRBJ2-1	TGTGCCTGGACCACACTAGCTTTCTACAATGAGCAGTTCTTC	CAWTTLAFYNEQFF
.	.	TRBV13	TRBJ2-7	TGTGCCAGCAGTTACCCAGGCCCCACTTACGAGCAGTACTTC	CASSYPGPTYEQYF
.	.	TRBV15	TRBJ1-5	TGTGCCACCAGCAGAGATTATAGCAATCAGCCCCAGCATTTT	CATSRDYSNQPQHF